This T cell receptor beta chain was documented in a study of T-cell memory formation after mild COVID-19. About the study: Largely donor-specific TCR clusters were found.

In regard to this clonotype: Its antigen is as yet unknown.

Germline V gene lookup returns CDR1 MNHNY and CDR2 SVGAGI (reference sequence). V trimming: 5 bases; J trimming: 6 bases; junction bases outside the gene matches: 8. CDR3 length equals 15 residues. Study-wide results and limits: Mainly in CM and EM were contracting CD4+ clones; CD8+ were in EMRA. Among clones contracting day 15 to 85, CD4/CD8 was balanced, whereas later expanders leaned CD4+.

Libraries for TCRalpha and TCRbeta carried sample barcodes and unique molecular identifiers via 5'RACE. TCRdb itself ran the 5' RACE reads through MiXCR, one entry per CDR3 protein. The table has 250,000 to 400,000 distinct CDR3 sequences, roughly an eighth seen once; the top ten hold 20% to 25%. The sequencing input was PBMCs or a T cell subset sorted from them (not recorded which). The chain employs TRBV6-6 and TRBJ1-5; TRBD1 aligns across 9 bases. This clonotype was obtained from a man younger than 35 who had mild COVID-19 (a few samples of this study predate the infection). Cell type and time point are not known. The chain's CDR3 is CASSESGTGSQPQHF. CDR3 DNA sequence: TGTGCCAGCAGTGAATCCGGGACAGGGTCTCAGCCCCAGCATTTT.